The T cell receptor beta chain under discussion was sequenced for a study of Ad26.COV2.S vaccination and SARS-CoV-2 variants. Study results and limitations: People who got the vaccine or the placebo had similar non-spike TCR breadth. TCR breadth and depth analyses may have underestimated total T cell responses.

With regard to this clone: Antigen unknown.

V was pared by 0 bases and J by 2 bases, with 9 bases between. Germline loops: CDR1 SGDLS, CDR2 YYNGEE. The CDR3 runs 15 residues. Treatment specified: roughly 19 received Ad26.COV2.S at low or high dose, single or two shots; roughly five received placebo; per-sample allocation not given. Sampling took place 63 days after the first vaccine or placebo injection. Produced via immunoSEQ multiplex PCR; TCRdb's table is partial and in-frame only. The sample carries around 270,000 clones, 87% recorded once. This clonotype originated in a person aged 18 to 59 who received the Ad26.COV2.S COVID-19 vaccine or a placebo. The genes are TRBV9 and TRBJ2-1; TRBD2 might be the D (5 bases). The material sequenced was peripheral blood, taken in a trial of Ad26.COV2.S vaccine versus placebo. The CDR3 DNA reads as TGTGCCAGCAGCGTAGATGGGGAGCCCTACAATGAGCAGTTCTTC. Its protein product is CASSVDGEPYNEQFF.